One sample yielded the 22 T cell receptor beta chains listed below, sequenced in a study of blood T cell repertoires in COVID-19. Libraries were prepared by immunoSEQ multiplex PCR; TCRdb keeps only in-frame clonotypes and omits some of them. The sample has about 260,000 clones, more than 75% seen once; the top ten hold approximately 1.4%. Sequencing was carried out using peripheral blood. These receptors were collected from a middle-aged woman who had recovered from COVID-19.

Note on this clone: The same CDR3 is also encoded by other DNA sequences in this sample. The chain joins TRBV18 to TRBJ2-7; weak D call: TRBD2 (6 bases). The CDR3 sequence is 14 residues long. V shed 0 bases and J shed 0 bases, with 6 bases lying between them. Germline CDR1 KGHSH, CDR2 LQKENI. Here the CDR3 DNA reads TGTGCCAGCTCACCACCGGAGGGCTCCTACGAGCAGTACTTC. Its protein is CASSPPEGSYEQYF.

The chain recombines TRBV5-1 with TRBJ2-3, with D tentatively TRBD2 (6 bases). CDR1 is SGHRS and CDR2 is YFSETQ in the germline V gene. V was pared by 6 bases and J by 0 bases, with 17 bases between. This CDR3 has 16 amino acids. The CDR3 is CASTPPSASSTDTQYF. Here the CDR3 DNA reads TGCGCCAGCACTCCCCCTAGCGCATCTAGCACAGATACGCAGTATTTT.

The chain employs TRBV6-5 and TRBJ2-3; D possibly corresponds to TRBD2 (5 bases). Trimming took off 5 bases at V and 1 base at J, with 7 bases between the two ends. This CDR3 spans 13 amino acids. CDR1 and CDR2 (germline): MNHEY, SVGAGI. The CDR3 DNA reads TGTGCCAGCAGTACTAGAGGCACAGATACGCAGTATTTT. This codes for CASSTRGTDTQYF.

This clone was recorded a few times. This chain connects TRBV4-1 to TRBJ1-6; D ambiguous. Trimming took off 1 base at V and 2 bases at J, with 3 bases between the two ends. The germline V gene has CDR1 MGHRA and CDR2 YSYEKL. CDR3 length: 14 amino acids. CDR3 amino acids: CASSQAPYNSPLHF. In DNA, the CDR3 is TGCGCCAGCAGCCAAGCTCCCTATAATTCACCCCTCCACTTT.

In DNA, the CDR3 is TGTGCCAGCAGGGGGACAGGACCCATTTACACTGAAGCTTTCTTT. Translating gives CASRGTGPIYTEAFF. J is TRBJ1-1 and V is TRBV7-2, with 8 bases that match TRBD1. CDR3 length: 15 amino acids. Germline trimming cut 6 bases from V and 3 bases from J; bases unmatched to any gene: 9. Germline CDR1 reads SGHTA; CDR2 reads FQGNSA. Using reference TRBV7-2 and TRBJ1-1 for the parts outside the CDR3, the full variable domain is GAGVSQSPSNKVTEKGKDVELRCDPISGHTALYWYRQSLGQGLEFLIYFQGNSAPDKSGLPSDRFSAERTGGSVSTLTIQRTQQEDSAVYLCASRGTGPIYTEAFFGQGTRLTVV.

The V call is TRBV14, the J call TRBJ2-5; possible D gene TRBD2, 7 bases. From germline, CDR1 is SGHDN and CDR2 FVKESK. V was clipped by 8 bases and J by 2 bases, with 21 bases between them. This CDR3 is built from 16 residues. This CDR3 is CASLGGGPPLQETQYF. CDR3 nucleotides: TGTGCCAGCTTAGGGGGGGGGCCACCCTTACAAGAGACCCAGTACTTC.

The rearrangement uses TRBV18 and TRBJ2-5; TRBD1 aligns across 9 bases. Trimming at V came to 3 bases and at J to 3 bases, leaving 5 bases not matched to a gene. Germline-derived CDR1 and CDR2 are KGHSH and LQKENI. This CDR3 is 15 amino acids long. The CDR3 coding sequence is TGTGCCAGCTCACCGAGGACAGGGGATAAAGAGACCCAGTACTTC. Translated, it gives CASSPRTGDKETQYF.

This chain joins TRBV9 and TRBJ2-3, with 8 bases fitting TRBD2. V lost 4 bases, J lost 4 bases, and 17 bases stayed unmatched. From germline, CDR1 is SGDLS and CDR2 YYNGEE. This CDR3 has 18 residues. The CDR3 is CASSPWAGGNSEADTQYF. DNA of the CDR3: TGTGCCAGCAGCCCCTGGGCGGGGGGTAACTCAGAGGCAGATACGCAGTATTTT.

V gene TRBV28 combines with J gene TRBJ2-7; TRBD1 matches at 7 bases. The CDR3 loop spans 17 amino acids. Germline trimming cut 4 bases from V and 3 bases from J; bases unmatched to any gene: 15. Per the germline V gene, CDR1 is MDHEN and CDR2 is SYDVKM. CDR3 DNA: TGTGCCAGCAGTTACGTAGTCGGACAAGGGGGCAGCTACGAGCAGTACTTC. Residues: CASSYVVGQGGSYEQYF.

J is TRBJ1-5 and V is TRBV28; D gene uncertain. Germline CDR1 reads MDHEN; CDR2 reads SYDVKM. Trimming removed 3 bases at V and 0 bases at J, with 15 bases between. The length of the CDR3 is 17 residues. The CDR3 protein is CASSLRRSGSSNQPQHF. The CDR3 region has the DNA TGTGCCAGCAGTTTGCGGCGGTCCGGGAGTAGCAATCAGCCCCAGCATTTT.

The chain joins TRBV5-4 to TRBJ2-7, with no clear D. Germline loops: CDR1 SGHNT, CDR2 YYREEE (reference sequence). V lost 4 bases, J lost 6 bases, and 14 bases lay in between. This CDR3 is 13 amino acids long. The CDR3 here is CASSPRVEGEQYF. The CDR3 bases are TGTGCCAGCAGCCCCCGGGTGGAAGGCGAGCAGTACTTC.

This clone was recorded only once. CDR3 bases: TGTGCCAGCAGCGCAGACAGACACACAGATACGCAGTATTTT. Its translation is CASSADRHTDTQYF. The chain employs TRBV7-9 and TRBJ2-3; D is perhaps TRBD1 (5 bases). This CDR3 is built from 14 residues. V dropped 5 bases and J dropped 2 bases, with 11 bases sitting between them. CDR1 and CDR2 from the germline V gene are SEHNR and FQNEAQ (reference sequence).

V and J are TRBV5-8 and TRBJ2-1; no clear D. Germline lookup yields CDR1 SGHTS and CDR2 YDEGEE. This CDR3 is 13 amino acids long. Trimming left V 1 base short and J 6 bases short, with 8 bases between. In nucleotides, the CDR3 is TGTGCCAGCAGCTTGCTGTTGAGCAATGAGCAGTTCTTC. It is translated as CASSLLLSNEQFF. Full variable domain (outside the CDR3, taken from reference TRBV5-8 and TRBJ2-1): EAGVTQSPTHLIKTRGQQATLRCSPISGHTSVYWYQQALGLGLQFLLWYDEGEERNRGNFPPRFSGRQFPNYSSELNVNALELEDSALYLCASSLLLSNEQFFGPGTRLTVL.

This clone has more than one count but fewer than ten. The chain employs TRBV5-5 and TRBJ1-3, with D possibly being TRBD1 (5 bases). Germline CDR1 SGHKS, CDR2 YYEKEE (reference sequence). This CDR3 has 19 residues. Trimming pared 2 bases from V and 0 bases from J, leaving 21 bases between. The CDR3, as DNA: TGTGCCAGCAGCTTCTCCCTACTCTCTGGGGCCTACTCTGGAAACACCATATATTTT. It encodes CASSFSLLSGAYSGNTIYF.

This clone was found a few times. Other DNA sequences from this sample encode an identical CDR3 as well. The CDR3 coding sequence is TGTGCCAGCCAGGGGAGCTACGAGCAGTACTTC. Amino acids: CASQGSYEQYF. V and J are TRBV3-1 (or the pseudogene TRBV3-2) and TRBJ2-7; the D gene is possibly TRBD1 (6 bases). CDR1 LGHDT and CDR2 YNNKEL come from the germline V gene (reference sequence). V lost 8 bases, J lost 3 bases, and 8 bases lay in between. The CDR3 sequence is 11 residues long.

CDR3 DNA: TGTGCCAGCTCACCTGGACTGGACCCTTACGAGCAGTACTTC. Amino acid sequence: CASSPGLDPYEQYF. The V and J genes are TRBV18 and TRBJ2-7; possibly TRBD2 for D (5 bases). Germline-derived CDR1 and CDR2 are KGHSH and LQKENI. The CDR3 loop spans 14 amino acids. V was shortened by 3 bases and J by 4 bases, with 13 bases between the two germline ends.

This chain links TRBV12-5 with TRBJ2-2, with 7 bases that match TRBD1. This CDR3 is built from 15 residues. Per the germline V gene, CDR1 is LGHNT and CDR2 is FRNRAP. J lost 4 bases, V lost 1 base, and 3 bases had no gene match. DNA for the CDR3: TGTGCTAGTGGTTTGGACAGGGGTCGCACCGGGGAGCTGTTTTTT. Encoded protein: CASGLDRGRTGELFF.

V gene TRBV4-3 combines with J gene TRBJ1-1; D unclear. Germline lookup yields CDR1 LGHNA and CDR2 YSLEER. The CDR3 loop spans 15 amino acids. V lost 1 base to trimming and J lost 7 bases, with 16 bases between them. As DNA, the CDR3 is TGCGCCAGCAGCCAAGGGGGTGACGGGGAACTTGAAGCTTTCTTT. Encoded protein: CASSQGGDGELEAFF.

The chain recombines TRBV4-1 with TRBJ2-1; possible D gene TRBD2, 5 bases. CDR1 is MGHRA, CDR2 YSYEKL, per germline. This CDR3 has 15 residues. V was trimmed by 3 bases and J by 6 bases, leaving 15 bases between them. CDR3 nucleotides: TGCGCCAGCAGCCACGGGATCGCACAGTTCAATGAGCAGTTCTTC. Protein sequence: CASSHGIAQFNEQFF.

The rearrangement uses TRBV11-2 and TRBJ2-2; 7 bases agree with TRBD2. V was clipped by 5 bases and J by 5 bases; unmatched bases: 8. Looked up from germline, CDR1 is SGHAT and CDR2 is FQNNGV. This CDR3 spans 15 amino acids. CDR3 DNA sequence: TGTGCCAGCAGCCCCCGGCAGGGAGGGACCGGGGAGCTGTTTTTT. Translation gives CASSPRQGGTGELFF.

The rearrangement links TRBV5-1 to TRBJ2-3; 9 nucleotides line up with TRBD2. The CDR3 loop spans 16 amino acids. Germline V gene lookup returns CDR1 SGHRS and CDR2 YFSETQ. Trimming took 0 bases from V and 9 from J; bases not matched to a gene: 11. The CDR3 loop reads CASSLGLAGRAGTQYF. The CDR3 nucleotides read TGCGCCAGCAGCTTGGGGCTAGCGGGAAGGGCAGGCACGCAGTATTTT.

The chain joins TRBV5-6 to TRBJ1-1, with TRBD1 matching over 7 bases. Germline loops: CDR1 SGHDT, CDR2 YYEEEE. V lost 4 bases, J lost 3 bases, and 9 bases stayed unmatched. This CDR3 has 15 amino acids. The CDR3 reads CASSPGQARYTEAFF. The CDR3 coding sequence is TGTGCCAGCAGCCCTGGACAGGCTCGGTACACTGAAGCTTTCTTT.